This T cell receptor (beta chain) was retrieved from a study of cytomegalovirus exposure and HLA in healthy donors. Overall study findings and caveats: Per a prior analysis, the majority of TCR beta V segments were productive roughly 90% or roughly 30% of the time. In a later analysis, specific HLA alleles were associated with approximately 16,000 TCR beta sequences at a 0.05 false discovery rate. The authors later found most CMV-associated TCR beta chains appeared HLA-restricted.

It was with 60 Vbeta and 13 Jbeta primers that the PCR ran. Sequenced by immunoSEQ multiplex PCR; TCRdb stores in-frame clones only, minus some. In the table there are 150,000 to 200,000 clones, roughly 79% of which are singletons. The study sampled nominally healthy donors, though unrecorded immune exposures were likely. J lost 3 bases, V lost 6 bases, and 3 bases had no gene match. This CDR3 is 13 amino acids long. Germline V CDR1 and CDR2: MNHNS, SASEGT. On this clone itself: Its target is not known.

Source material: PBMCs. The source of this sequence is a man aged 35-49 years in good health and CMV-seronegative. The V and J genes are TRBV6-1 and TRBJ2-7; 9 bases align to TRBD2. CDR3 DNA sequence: TGTGCCAGCAGGTCTAGCGGGAACTACGAGCAGTACTTC. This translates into CASRSSGNYEQYF.